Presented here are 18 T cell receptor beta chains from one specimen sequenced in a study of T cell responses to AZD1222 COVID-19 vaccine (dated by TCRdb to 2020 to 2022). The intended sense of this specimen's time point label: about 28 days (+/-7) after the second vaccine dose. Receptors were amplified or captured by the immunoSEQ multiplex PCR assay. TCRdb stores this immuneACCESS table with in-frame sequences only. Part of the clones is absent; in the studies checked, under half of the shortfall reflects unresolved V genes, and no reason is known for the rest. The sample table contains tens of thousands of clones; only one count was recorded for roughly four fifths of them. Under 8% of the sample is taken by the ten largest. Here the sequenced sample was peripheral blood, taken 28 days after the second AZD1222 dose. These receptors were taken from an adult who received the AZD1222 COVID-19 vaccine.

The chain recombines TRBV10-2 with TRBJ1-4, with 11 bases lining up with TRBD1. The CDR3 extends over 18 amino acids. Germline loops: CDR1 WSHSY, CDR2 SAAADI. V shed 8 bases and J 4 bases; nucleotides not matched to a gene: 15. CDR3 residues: CASGVDRGPLGINEKLFF. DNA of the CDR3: TGCGCCAGCGGTGTGGACAGGGGGCCGTTGGGAATTAATGAAAAACTGTTTTTT.

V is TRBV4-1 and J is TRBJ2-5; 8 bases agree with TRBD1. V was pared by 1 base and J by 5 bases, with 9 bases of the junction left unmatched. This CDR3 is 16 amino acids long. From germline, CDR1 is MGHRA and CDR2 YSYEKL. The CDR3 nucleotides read TGCGCCAGCAGCCAAGTACAGGGGGGATTCGGGGAGACCCAGTACTTC. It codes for CASSQVQGGFGETQYF.

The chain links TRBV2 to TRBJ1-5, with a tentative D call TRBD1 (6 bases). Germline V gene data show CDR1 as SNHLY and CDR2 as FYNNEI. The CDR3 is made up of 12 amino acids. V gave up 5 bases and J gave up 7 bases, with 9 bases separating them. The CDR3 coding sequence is TGTGCCAGCAGTTCAGGGGCCCAGCCCCAGCATTTT. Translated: CASSSGAQPQHF.

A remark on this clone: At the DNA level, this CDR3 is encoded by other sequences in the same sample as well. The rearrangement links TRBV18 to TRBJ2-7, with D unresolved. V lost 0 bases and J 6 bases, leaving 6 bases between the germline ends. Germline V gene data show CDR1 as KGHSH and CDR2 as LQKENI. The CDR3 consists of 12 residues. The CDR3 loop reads CASSPPGGEQYF. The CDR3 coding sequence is TGTGCCAGCTCACCACCGGGCGGCGAGCAGTACTTC.

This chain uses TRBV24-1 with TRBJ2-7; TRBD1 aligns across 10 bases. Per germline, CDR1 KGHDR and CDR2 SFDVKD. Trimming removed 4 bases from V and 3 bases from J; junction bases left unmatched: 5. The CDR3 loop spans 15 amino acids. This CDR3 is CATSDSRDRGYEQYF. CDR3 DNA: TGTGCCACCAGTGACTCCCGGGACAGGGGCTACGAGCAGTACTTC.

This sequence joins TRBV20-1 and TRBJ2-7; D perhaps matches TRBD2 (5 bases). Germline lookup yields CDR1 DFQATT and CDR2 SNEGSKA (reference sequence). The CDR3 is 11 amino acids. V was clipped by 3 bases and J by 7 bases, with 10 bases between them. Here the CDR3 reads CSASPSGEQYF. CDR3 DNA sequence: TGCAGTGCTAGCCCCTCGGGGGAGCAGTACTTC.

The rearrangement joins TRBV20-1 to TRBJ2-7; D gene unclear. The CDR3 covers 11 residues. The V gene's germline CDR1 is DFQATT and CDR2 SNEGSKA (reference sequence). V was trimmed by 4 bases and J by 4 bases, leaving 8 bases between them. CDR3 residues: CSANLRYEQYF. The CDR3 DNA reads TGCAGTGCTAACCTTCGTTACGAGCAGTACTTC.

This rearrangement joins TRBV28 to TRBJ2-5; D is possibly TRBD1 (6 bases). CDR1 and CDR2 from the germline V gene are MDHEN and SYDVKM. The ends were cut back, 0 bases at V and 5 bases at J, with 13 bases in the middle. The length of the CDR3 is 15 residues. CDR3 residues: CASSLWVRGTETQYF. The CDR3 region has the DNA TGTGCCAGCAGTTTATGGGTCAGGGGAACGGAGACCCAGTACTTC.

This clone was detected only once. CDR3 nucleotide sequence: TGTGCCAGCAGCTTATTTGCCACAACTAATGAAAAACTGTTTTTT. Translated, it gives CASSLFATTNEKLFF. The V and J genes are TRBV7-9 and TRBJ1-4, with no clear D. Germline V gene sequence: CDR1 SEHNR, CDR2 FQNEAQ (reference sequence). Trimming removed 2 bases at V and 0 bases at J, with 7 bases between. The CDR3 consists of 15 residues.

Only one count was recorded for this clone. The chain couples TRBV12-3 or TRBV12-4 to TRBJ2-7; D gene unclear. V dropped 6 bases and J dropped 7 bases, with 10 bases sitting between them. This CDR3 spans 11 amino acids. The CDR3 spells CASSLLEEQYF. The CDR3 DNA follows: TGTGCCAGCAGCCTATTGGAGGAGCAGTACTTC.

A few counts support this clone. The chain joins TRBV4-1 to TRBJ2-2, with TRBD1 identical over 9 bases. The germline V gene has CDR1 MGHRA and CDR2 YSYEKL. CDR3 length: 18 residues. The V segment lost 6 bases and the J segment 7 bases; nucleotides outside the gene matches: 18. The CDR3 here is CASSNSFLQGQGVGELFF. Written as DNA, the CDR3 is TGCGCCAGCAGTAATTCTTTCCTACAGGGACAGGGTGTCGGGGAGCTGTTTTTT.

DNA of the CDR3: TGTGCCACCAACCGACAGGATTCGAATTCACCCCTCCACTTT. This codes for CATNRQDSNSPLHF. The chain carries TRBV10-3 and TRBJ1-6; maybe TRBD1 (6 bases). CDR1 and CDR2 from the germline V gene are ENHRY and SYGVKD. The CDR3 length is 14 residues. Between the trimmed V and J ends, which lost 10 bases and 7 bases, there was a span of 17 bases.

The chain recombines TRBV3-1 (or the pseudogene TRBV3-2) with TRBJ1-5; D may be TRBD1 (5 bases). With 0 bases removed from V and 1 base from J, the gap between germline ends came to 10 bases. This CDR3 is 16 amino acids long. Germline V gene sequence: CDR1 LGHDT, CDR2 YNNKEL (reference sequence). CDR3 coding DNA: TGTGCCAGCAGCCAAGAAATCGGGGGGAGCAATCAGCCCCAGCATTTT. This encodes CASSQEIGGSNQPQHF.

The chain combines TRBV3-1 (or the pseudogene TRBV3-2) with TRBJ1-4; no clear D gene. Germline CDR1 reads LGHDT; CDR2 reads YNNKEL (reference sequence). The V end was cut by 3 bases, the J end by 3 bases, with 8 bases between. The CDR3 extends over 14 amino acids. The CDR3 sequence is CASSHGISNEKLFF. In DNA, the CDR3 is TGTGCCAGCAGCCACGGGATATCTAATGAAAAACTGTTTTTT.

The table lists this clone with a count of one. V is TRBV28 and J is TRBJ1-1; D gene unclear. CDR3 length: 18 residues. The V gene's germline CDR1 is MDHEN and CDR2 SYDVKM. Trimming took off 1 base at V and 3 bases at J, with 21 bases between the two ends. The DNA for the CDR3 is TGTGCCAGCAGTTTATATACCCCCGGATTTTTAGTCGACACTGAAGCTTTCTTT. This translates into CASSLYTPGFLVDTEAFF.

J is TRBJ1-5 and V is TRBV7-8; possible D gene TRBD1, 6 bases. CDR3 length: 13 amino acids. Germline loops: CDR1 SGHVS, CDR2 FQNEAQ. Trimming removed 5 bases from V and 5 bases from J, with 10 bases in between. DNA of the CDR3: TGTGCCAGCAGCATATCAGGGGATCAGCCCCAGCATTTT. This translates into CASSISGDQPQHF. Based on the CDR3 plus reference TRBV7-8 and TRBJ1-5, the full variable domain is GAGVSQSPRYKVAKRGQDVALRCDPISGHVSLFWYQQALGQGPEFLTYFQNEAQLDKSGLPSDRFFAERPEGSVSTLKIQRTQQEDSAVYLCASSISGDQPQHFGDGTRLSIL.

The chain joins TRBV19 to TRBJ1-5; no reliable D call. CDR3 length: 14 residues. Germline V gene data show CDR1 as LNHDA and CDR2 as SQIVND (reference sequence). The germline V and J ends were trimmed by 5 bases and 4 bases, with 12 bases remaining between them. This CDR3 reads CASSPRLGNQPQHF. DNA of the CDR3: TGTGCCAGTAGTCCACGCCTAGGGAATCAGCCCCAGCATTTT.

The CDR3 spells CSVPRGTGLNLNTEAFF. DNA of the CDR3: TGCAGCGTGCCCCGTGGGACAGGTCTAAACCTGAACACTGAAGCTTTCTTT. The rearrangement links TRBV29-1 to TRBJ1-1, with 8 bases matching TRBD1. CDR1 is SQVTM, CDR2 ANQGSEA, per germline. CDR3 size: 17 residues. Trimming cost V 6 bases and J 0 bases; bases outside gene matches: 15.